This TCR beta chain is drawn from a study of blood T cell repertoires in COVID-19. At the level of the study: The origin of the acute and convalescent COVID-19 samples was the United States, Italy and Spain.

Losses at the gene ends were 0 bases for V and 3 bases for J; bases not matched to a gene: 11. CDR3 length: 18 amino acids. Germline assignment: CDR1 SGHRS and CDR2 YFSETQ. Two consecutive negative NP/OP PCR tests, clearance, or resolved symptoms defined Cohort 3 recovery. Original methodology: The authors estimated nucleated cell counts from reference gene primer amplification. Assay used: immunoSEQ multiplex PCR; TCRdb lists only in-frame clones, some missing. The DNA gave D and trimming, while V, J and clone size come from that table. This table has roughly 380,000 clones, roughly nine tenths appearing once.

The receptor was derived from a woman between 25 and 40 years old who had recovered from COVID-19. The chain uses TRBV5-1 and TRBJ2-4, with 8 positions matching TRBD2. The material sequenced was PBMCs or T cells enriched from blood (not recorded which). The CDR3 DNA reads as TGCGCCAGCAGCTTGGCCTCTCTAGCGGGCGGAGGCAAAAACATTCAGTACTTC. This sequence encodes CASSLASLAGGGKNIQYF.